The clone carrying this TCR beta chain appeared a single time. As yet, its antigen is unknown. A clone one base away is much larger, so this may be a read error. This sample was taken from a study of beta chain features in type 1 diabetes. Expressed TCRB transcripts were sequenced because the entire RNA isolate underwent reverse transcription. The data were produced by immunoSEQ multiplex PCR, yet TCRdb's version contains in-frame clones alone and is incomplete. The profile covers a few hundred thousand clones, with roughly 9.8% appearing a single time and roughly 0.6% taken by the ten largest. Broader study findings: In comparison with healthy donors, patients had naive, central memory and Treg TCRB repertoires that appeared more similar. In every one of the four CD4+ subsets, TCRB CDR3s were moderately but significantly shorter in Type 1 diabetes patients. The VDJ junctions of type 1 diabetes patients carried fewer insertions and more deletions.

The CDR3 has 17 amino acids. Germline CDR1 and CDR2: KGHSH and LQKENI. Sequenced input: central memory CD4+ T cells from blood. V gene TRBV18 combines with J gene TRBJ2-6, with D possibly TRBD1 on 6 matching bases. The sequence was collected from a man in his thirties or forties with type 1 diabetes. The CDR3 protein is CASLPRDTRSGANVLTF. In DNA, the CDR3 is TGTGCCAGCTTACCACGGGACACCCGCTCTGGGGCCAACGTCCTGACTTTC.